Listed below are T cell receptor beta chains from one sample, sequenced in a study of regulatory T cells in long-lasting Graves disease. TCRdb fed the multiplex PCR reads into MiXCR, producing one record per CDR3 protein. The table has some 460,000 distinct CDR3 sequences, roughly 16% seen once; the top ten hold 9% to 15%. These same data were also listed under a study on T cells in Graves' hyperthyroidism and ophthalmopathy.

Sample: peripheral blood mononuclear cells (PBMCs), taken at new diagnosis, from a patient treated with antithyroid drugs. The receptors here all came from a man aged 35 to 55 with Graves disease. The CDR3 runs from the conserved cysteine through the conserved F or W. The order of the fields is CDR3 DNA, CDR3 protein, D gene, V gene, clone size, J gene. A D gene is named only where the DNA matches it firmly. Part of the rows lack a size; the others show once, few, many or a class for expanded clones.

cdr3_nt: TGTGCTAGTGGTTTGGTACTAGCGGCCACCGGCAGGGGCGAGCAGTACTTC
cdr3_aa: CASGLVLAATGRGEQYF
d_call: TRBD2
v_call: TRBV12-5
clone_size: many
j_call: TRBJ2-7

cdr3_nt: TGTGCCAGCAGCTGGACAGGGAACTCCTTCAGTGGTGAGCAGTTCTTC
cdr3_aa: CASSWTGNSFSGEQFF
d_call: TRBD1
v_call: TRBV11-1
clone_size: many
j_call: TRBJ2-1

cdr3_nt: TGTGCCACCAGTCGGACCGGGGAGCTGTTTTTT
cdr3_aa: CATSRTGELFF
d_call: .
v_call: TRBV24-1
clone_size: many
j_call: TRBJ2-2

cdr3_nt: TGTGCCAGCAGCTTATCCGGGCTAGCGCTTAGCACAGATACGCAGTATTTT
cdr3_aa: CASSLSGLALSTDTQYF
d_call: .
v_call: TRBV7-8
clone_size: many
j_call: TRBJ2-3

cdr3_nt: TGTGCCACCAGTGATCCGTCCGGGACTAGCGGCCTACCAGAAGAGCAGTTCTTC
cdr3_aa: CATSDPSGTSGLPEEQFF
d_call: TRBD2
v_call: TRBV24-1
clone_size: .
j_call: TRBJ2-1

cdr3_nt: TGTGCCAGCAGCCAGGCGGGACTCAGGTGGCCCGACACCGGGGAGCTGTTTTTT
cdr3_aa: CASSQAGLRWPDTGELFF
d_call: .
v_call: TRBV3-1
clone_size: many
j_call: TRBJ2-2

cdr3_nt: TGTGCCAGCAGTTTTAGCGCTTCCTACAATGAGCAGTTCTTC
cdr3_aa: CASSFSASYNEQFF
d_call: .
v_call: TRBV12-3/TRBV12-4
clone_size: many
j_call: TRBJ2-1

cdr3_nt: TGTGCCAGCACAACAGGTTCACTCTCTGGGGCCAACGTCCTGACTTTC
cdr3_aa: CASTTGSLSGANVLTF
d_call: .
v_call: TRBV28
clone_size: many
j_call: TRBJ2-6

cdr3_nt: TGCGCCAGCAGCCGACCCCCCGGTGGGACTAATGAAAAACTGTTTTTT
cdr3_aa: CASSRPPGGTNEKLFF
d_call: .
v_call: TRBV4-1
clone_size: few
j_call: TRBJ1-4

cdr3_nt: TGTGCCAGTGCCCAAAACACTGAAGCTTTCTTT
cdr3_aa: CASAQNTEAFF
d_call: .
v_call: TRBV2
clone_size: many
j_call: TRBJ1-1

cdr3_nt: TGTGCCACCAGTGACCAAGGACAGGGGCCGTACAATGAGCAGTTCTTC
cdr3_aa: CATSDQGQGPYNEQFF
d_call: TRBD1
v_call: TRBV24-1
clone_size: many
j_call: TRBJ2-1

cdr3_nt: TGTGCCAGCAGCGTCGGACAGTCTAGCACAGATACGCAGTATTTT
cdr3_aa: CASSVGQSSTDTQYF
d_call: .
v_call: TRBV9
clone_size: .
j_call: TRBJ2-3

cdr3_nt: TGCGCCAGCAGCGGAACGGACAGGCGAAATACGCAGTATTTT
cdr3_aa: CASSGTDRRNTQYF
d_call: TRBD1
v_call: TRBV5-1
clone_size: few
j_call: TRBJ2-3

cdr3_nt: TGTGCCATCAGTGGTTCCCAGGGCACAGATACGCAGTATTTT
cdr3_aa: CAISGSQGTDTQYF
d_call: .
v_call: TRBV10-3
clone_size: few
j_call: TRBJ2-3

cdr3_nt: TGTGCCAGCAAGGGGGGGGGGCAAGCTGGGGCCAACGTCCTGACTTTC
cdr3_aa: CASKGGGQAGANVLTF
d_call: .
v_call: TRBV28
clone_size: .
j_call: TRBJ2-6

cdr3_nt: TGTGCCTCGGCTCCGGGGCGTAACACCGGGGAGCTGTTTTTT
cdr3_aa: CASAPGRNTGELFF
d_call: .
v_call: TRBV30
clone_size: many
j_call: TRBJ2-2

cdr3_nt: TGCAGTGCTATCGGGACGTTGGGGGAGACCCAGTACTTC
cdr3_aa: CSAIGTLGETQYF
d_call: .
v_call: TRBV20-1
clone_size: many
j_call: TRBJ2-5

cdr3_nt: TGTGCCTGGAGAGAATCCTCCTACAATGAGCAGTTCTTC
cdr3_aa: CAWRESSYNEQFF
d_call: .
v_call: TRBV30
clone_size: many
j_call: TRBJ2-1

cdr3_nt: TGCAGTGTTAGGACGGTGAACTATGGCTACACCTTC
cdr3_aa: CSVRTVNYGYTF
d_call: .
v_call: TRBV20-1
clone_size: .
j_call: TRBJ1-2

cdr3_nt: TGCAGTGCTAGAGAAGGGCCCTACGAGCAGTACTTC
cdr3_aa: CSAREGPYEQYF
d_call: .
v_call: TRBV20-1
clone_size: many
j_call: TRBJ2-7

cdr3_nt: TGTGCCAGCAGGAGGACAGGGGGCGGCTATGGCTACACCTTC
cdr3_aa: CASRRTGGGYGYTF
d_call: TRBD1
v_call: TRBV5-5
clone_size: .
j_call: TRBJ1-2

cdr3_nt: TGTGCCAGCAGCTTAGGAAGCAGTCAGCCCCAGCATTTT
cdr3_aa: CASSLGSSQPQHF
d_call: .
v_call: TRBV7-2
clone_size: .
j_call: TRBJ1-5